These 30 T cell receptor beta chains were all obtained from the same sample, sequenced in a study of blood T cell repertoires in COVID-19. The assay was immunoSEQ multiplex PCR, and TCRdb's table has in-frame clones only and misses some. The profile shows approximately 160,000 clones, around nine tenths of them singletons. The sequencing sample was made of peripheral blood. These receptors originate from a man between 60 and 70 years old with active or convalescent COVID-19.

This chain uses TRBV5-1 with TRBJ1-1, with 8 bases matching TRBD1. The V and J ends lost 3 bases and 1 base, in that order; junction bases with no gene match: 5. The CDR3 spans 15 residues. Germline V gene sequence: CDR1 SGHRS, CDR2 YFSETQ. The CDR3 here is CASSSRTGQNTEAFF. In DNA form, the CDR3 reads TGCGCCAGCAGCTCGAGGACAGGGCAGAACACTGAAGCTTTCTTT.

V gene TRBV5-5 combines with J gene TRBJ2-3, with a tentative D call TRBD1 (5 bases). This CDR3 region has 13 residues. V shed 4 bases and J shed 1 base, with 7 bases lying between them. Germline V gene data show CDR1 as SGHKS and CDR2 as YYEKEE (reference sequence). CDR3 amino acids: CASSLGGTDTQYF. The DNA for the CDR3 is TGTGCCAGCAGCCTAGGGGGCACAGATACGCAGTATTTT.

V usage is TRBV19 and J usage is TRBJ2-7, with a possible D match to TRBD1 (5 bases). CDR1 and CDR2 from the germline V gene are LNHDA and SQIVND (reference sequence). The CDR3 has 13 residues. The V end lost 4 bases, the J end lost 1 base, and 8 bases lay between the germline ends. The CDR3 nucleotides read TGTGCCAGTAGTACCAGGGTTTCCTACGAGCAGTACTTC. It translates to CASSTRVSYEQYF. The entire variable domain, with the rest obtained from reference TRBV19 and TRBJ2-7, is as follows: DGGITQSPKYLFRKEGQNVTLSCEQNLNHDAMYWYRQDPGQGLRLIYYSQIVNDFQKGDIAEGYSVSREKKESFPLTVTSAQKNPTAFYLCASSTRVSYEQYFGPGTRLTVT.

V and J are TRBV11-2 and TRBJ2-2, with a weak D call TRBD1 (6 bases). The germline gives CDR1 SGHAT, CDR2 FQNNGV. The CDR3 covers 15 residues. Trimming left V 2 bases short and J 7 bases short, with 14 bases between. The CDR3 spells CASSLQTGLGGELFF. CDR3 in DNA: TGTGCCAGCAGCTTACAGACAGGTTTGGGCGGGGAGCTGTTTTTT.

V usage is TRBV13 and J usage is TRBJ1-2; D possibly corresponds to TRBD1 (5 bases). This CDR3 comprises 17 residues. The V end lost 2 bases, the J end lost 0 bases, and 16 bases lay between the germline ends. Per germline, CDR1 PRHDT and CDR2 FYEKMQ (reference sequence). The CDR3 spells CASSLQGRSFTNYGYTF. The CDR3 DNA sequence: TGTGCCAGCAGCTTACAGGGTAGATCCTTTACTAACTATGGCTACACCTTC.

The chain recombines TRBV29-1 with TRBJ1-2; D is unresolved. V gave up 0 bases and J gave up 4 bases, with 15 bases separating them. The CDR3 has 15 amino acids. In germline, CDR1 is SQVTM, CDR2 ANQGSEA. This CDR3 is CSVEDSFVAFYGYTF. The CDR3 bases are TGCAGCGTTGAAGACTCTTTTGTAGCATTCTATGGCTACACCTTC.

The chain has TRBV6-6 and TRBJ1-2, with D possibly matching TRBD1 (5 bases). Germline V gives CDR1 MNHNY, CDR2 SVGAGI (reference sequence). This CDR3 comprises 13 residues. Trimming stripped 6 bases from V and 1 base from J, with 9 bases between. This CDR3 is CASSVDSNYGYTF. CDR3 DNA: TGTGCCAGCAGCGTAGACAGTAACTATGGCTACACCTTC.

V gene TRBV12-3 or TRBV12-4 combines with J gene TRBJ1-2, with D possibly being TRBD1 (5 bases). The CDR3 sequence is 13 residues long. V lost 5 bases and J 8 bases, leaving 15 bases between the germline ends. CDR3 loop: CASSHDSSRGYTF. The CDR3 nucleotides are TGTGCCAGCAGTCACGACAGTTCTCGGGGCTACACCTTC.

This chain uses TRBV19 with TRBJ1-2; 7 positions agree with TRBD1. CDR3 length: 14 amino acids. The trim removed 7 bases at V and 5 bases at J, leaving 10 bases unmatched. CDR1 is LNHDA and CDR2 is SQIVND in the germline V gene (reference sequence). The CDR3 bases are TGTGCCAGTACTCCCACAGGGGTGACGTATGGCTACACCTTC. Translated, it gives CASTPTGVTYGYTF. Full variable domain (missing parts from reference TRBV19 and TRBJ1-2): DGGITQSPKYLFRKEGQNVTLSCEQNLNHDAMYWYRQDPGQGLRLIYYSQIVNDFQKGDIAEGYSVSREKKESFPLTVTSAQKNPTAFYLCASTPTGVTYGYTFGSGTRLTVV.

The chain couples TRBV3-1 (or the pseudogene TRBV3-2) to TRBJ2-2; 12 nucleotides line up with TRBD2. Losses at the gene ends were 3 bases for V and 1 base for J; bases not matched to a gene: 0. CDR3 length: 16 amino acids. CDR1 is LGHDT, CDR2 YNNKEL, per germline (reference sequence). In DNA form, the CDR3 reads TGTGCCAGCAGCCAGACTAGCGGGGGGAACACCGGGGAGCTGTTTTTT. This sequence encodes CASSQTSGGNTGELFF.

V is TRBV3-1 (or the pseudogene TRBV3-2) and J is TRBJ1-3; no firm D call. There are 15 residues in the CDR3. V was trimmed by 0 bases and J by 2 bases, leaving 8 bases between them. Germline CDR1 is LGHDT and CDR2 is YNNKEL (reference sequence). The CDR3 DNA reads as TGTGCCAGCAGCCAAGATCTAACGGCTGGAAACACCATATATTTT. Translated, it gives CASSQDLTAGNTIYF.

V gene TRBV6-5 combines with J gene TRBJ1-1; 8 nucleotides align to TRBD1. This CDR3 is built from 15 residues. The V gene end was trimmed by 1 base and the J gene end by 5 bases; junction bases not matched to a gene: 6. Germline CDR1 and CDR2: MNHEY and SVGAGI. The CDR3 DNA follows: TGTGCCAGCAGTTACTTTACAGGGGGAGAGACTGAAGCTTTCTTT. Its translation is CASSYFTGGETEAFF.

The chain uses TRBV15 and TRBJ1-5; no firm D call. CDR3 length equals 15 residues. Per germline, CDR1 LNHNV and CDR2 YYDKDF (reference sequence). V was pared by 0 bases and J by 7 bases, with 13 bases between. In nucleotides, the CDR3 is TGTGCCACCAGCAGAGATCCGAGGCCGGAACAGCCCCAGCATTTT. It codes for CATSRDPRPEQPQHF.

The rearrangement uses TRBV12-5 and TRBJ2-6; maybe TRBD1 (6 bases). The CDR3 covers 17 residues. V gave up 6 bases and J gave up 0 bases, with 15 bases separating them. The germline gives CDR1 LGHNT, CDR2 FRNRAP. CDR3 sequence: CASGPDRPRSGANVLTF. The CDR3 DNA follows: TGTGCTAGTGGACCTGACAGGCCCCGCTCTGGGGCCAACGTCCTGACTTTC.

V is TRBV5-1 and J is TRBJ2-7; 10 nucleotides match TRBD1. V shed 2 bases, J shed 4 bases, and the junction held 6 bases outside the gene matches. Germline V lookup: CDR1 SGHRS, CDR2 YFSETQ. This CDR3 comprises 15 residues. CDR3 sequence (DNA): TGCGCCAGCAGCTTAGTGGACAGGGGGTCTTACGAGCAGTACTTC. It is translated as CASSLVDRGSYEQYF.

This clone was counted between two and nine times. The rearrangement joins TRBV3-1 (or the pseudogene TRBV3-2) to TRBJ1-2; maybe TRBD1 (6 bases). Trimming pared 1 base from V and 4 bases from J, leaving 13 bases between. CDR3 length: 15 amino acids. The germline V gene has CDR1 LGHDT and CDR2 YNNKEL (reference sequence). The CDR3 sequence is CASSQVGRGAYGYTF. Here the CDR3 DNA reads TGTGCCAGCAGCCAAGTGGGTCGGGGGGCCTATGGCTACACCTTC.

The CDR3 protein is CASVLLGALGANVLTF. DNA of the CDR3: TGTGCCAGCGTCCTTCTTGGGGCGCTTGGGGCCAACGTCCTGACTTTC. The V call is TRBV5-6, the J call TRBJ2-6; D is perhaps TRBD1 (5 bases). Trimming removed 7 bases at V and 3 bases at J, with 17 bases between. Germline V gene data show CDR1 as SGHDT and CDR2 as YYEEEE. This CDR3 comprises 16 residues.

The genes are TRBV6-6 and TRBJ1-1, with D uncertain. The germline V gene has CDR1 MNHNY and CDR2 SVGAGI (reference sequence). V was pared by 4 bases and J by 6 bases, with 12 bases between. This CDR3 spans 13 amino acids. CDR3 region: CASSSFSSAEAFF. As DNA, the CDR3 is TGTGCCAGCAGTTCATTTTCGAGCGCTGAAGCTTTCTTT.

This chain links TRBV5-4 with TRBJ2-1; 10 nucleotides match TRBD2. The germline CDR1 and CDR2 sequences are SGHNT and YYREEE (reference sequence). V shed 2 bases and J 9 bases; nucleotides not matched to a gene: 8. There are 15 residues in the CDR3. The CDR3 nucleotides read TGTGCCAGCAGCTTCCAACTAGCGGGAAAACCTGAGCAGTTCTTC. Its protein is CASSFQLAGKPEQFF.

V is TRBV3-1 (or the pseudogene TRBV3-2) and J is TRBJ2-2; D gene ambiguous. Germline V gene sequence: CDR1 LGHDT, CDR2 YNNKEL (reference sequence). Trimming left V 0 bases short and J 4 bases short, with 6 bases between. The CDR3 extends over 14 amino acids. DNA of the CDR3: TGTGCCAGCAGCCAAGAACTTACCACCGGGGAGCTGTTTTTT. Protein product: CASSQELTTGELFF.

A single count supports this clone. The chain carries TRBV5-4 and TRBJ2-7; possibly TRBD2 for D (6 bases). The CDR3 loop spans 14 amino acids. The V gene lost 4 bases and the J gene lost 0 bases, with 11 bases spanning the gap. CDR1 is SGHNT, CDR2 YYREEE, per germline (reference sequence). The CDR3 region is CASSGPGVSYEQYF. CDR3 DNA sequence: TGTGCCAGCAGCGGACCGGGAGTCTCCTACGAGCAGTACTTC.

The J gene is TRBJ2-1, the V gene TRBV27; 9 bases are a match to TRBD2. This CDR3 has 17 residues. Trimming removed 0 bases from V and 4 bases from J; junction bases left unmatched: 7. Germline V lookup: CDR1 MNHEY, CDR2 SMNVEV (reference sequence). Here the CDR3 reads CASSLSSGGTAYNEQFF. The CDR3 nucleotides are TGTGCCAGCAGTTTATCGAGCGGGGGGACAGCATACAATGAGCAGTTCTTC.

The chain joins TRBV7-2 to TRBJ1-1; 8 bases are shared with TRBD1. J lost 10 bases, V lost 5 bases, and 12 bases had no gene match. The CDR3 is 14 residues long. CDR1 and CDR2 from the germline V gene are SGHTA and FQGNSA. Written as DNA, the CDR3 is TGTGCCAGCAGCCTAGGGGGCAGGGGGCGCCGAGCTTTCTTT. Its protein is CASSLGGRGRRAFF.

About this clone itself: Additional DNA sequences in this sample encode the identical CDR3. The V gene is TRBV6-1, the J gene TRBJ2-7; 11 bases match TRBD1. The length of the CDR3 is 15 residues. CDR1 MNHNS and CDR2 SASEGT come from the germline V gene. V lost 3 bases and J lost 2; bases outside the gene matches: 3. CDR3 in amino acids: CASSDPGQGAYEQYF. The CDR3 DNA sequence: TGTGCCAGCAGTGACCCGGGACAGGGGGCCTACGAGCAGTACTTC.

The V gene is TRBV4-1, the J gene TRBJ2-7; D ambiguous. V was cut by 5 bases and J by 2 bases, with 13 bases left in between. The CDR3 length is 14 residues. Germline assignment: CDR1 MGHRA and CDR2 YSYEKL. The CDR3 loop is CASSKLISAYEQYF. The CDR3 nucleotides read TGCGCCAGCAGCAAGCTCATCTCGGCCTACGAGCAGTACTTC.

The J gene is TRBJ2-7, the V gene TRBV11-2, with TRBD2 matching 7 bases. The trim removed 1 base at V and 2 bases at J, leaving 11 bases unmatched. Germline V gene lookup returns CDR1 SGHAT and CDR2 FQNNGV. The CDR3 has 17 residues. The DNA for the CDR3 is TGTGCCAGCAGCTTAGCCGCCGGGACTAACCATGCCTACGAGCAGTACTTC. It yields the protein CASSLAAGTNHAYEQYF.

The chain carries TRBV6-5 and TRBJ2-2, with 7 bases identical to TRBD1. V lost 2 bases, J lost 4 bases, and 4 bases stayed unmatched. The CDR3 runs 15 residues. CDR1 is MNHEY, CDR2 SVGAGI, per germline. In DNA form, the CDR3 reads TGTGCCAGCAGTTACAGGGGGCAGAGCACCGGGGAGCTGTTTTTT. It yields the protein CASSYRGQSTGELFF.

This chain uses TRBV7-2 with TRBJ2-5; the D is unclear. CDR1 SGHTA and CDR2 FQGNSA come from the germline V gene. CDR3 length: 14 residues. The germline V and J ends were trimmed by 5 bases and 2 bases, with 12 bases remaining between them. The chain's CDR3 is CASSKLGYQETQYF. The CDR3 bases are TGTGCCAGCAGCAAACTCGGGTATCAAGAGACCCAGTACTTC.

This chain connects TRBV7-9 to TRBJ2-5; 9 nucleotides align to TRBD1. J was trimmed by 3 bases and V by 5 bases; bases with no gene match: 7. Germline CDR1 and CDR2: SEHNR and FQNEAQ (reference sequence). This CDR3 comprises 15 residues. DNA for the CDR3: TGTGCCAGCAGCCTACAGGGGGCGTGGGAAGAGACCCAGTACTTC. Translation: CASSLQGAWEETQYF.

V is TRBV19 and J is TRBJ1-2; D possibly corresponds to TRBD1 (6 bases). This CDR3 has 13 amino acids. V was cut by 6 bases and J by 1 base, with 9 bases left in between. The V gene's germline CDR1 is LNHDA and CDR2 SQIVND (reference sequence). The CDR3 spells CASRDSYNYGYTF. CDR3 DNA sequence: TGTGCCAGTAGGGACAGCTATAACTATGGCTACACCTTC.